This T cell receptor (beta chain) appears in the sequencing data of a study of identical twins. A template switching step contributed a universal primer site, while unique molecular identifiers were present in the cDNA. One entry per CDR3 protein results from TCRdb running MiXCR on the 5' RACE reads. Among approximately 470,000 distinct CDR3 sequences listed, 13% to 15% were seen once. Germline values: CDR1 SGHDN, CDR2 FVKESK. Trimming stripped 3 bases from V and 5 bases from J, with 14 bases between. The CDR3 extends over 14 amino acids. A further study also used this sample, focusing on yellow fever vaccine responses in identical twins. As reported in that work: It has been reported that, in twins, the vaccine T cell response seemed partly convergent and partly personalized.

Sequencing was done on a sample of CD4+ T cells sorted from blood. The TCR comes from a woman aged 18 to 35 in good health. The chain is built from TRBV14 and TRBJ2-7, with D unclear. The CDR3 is CASSQGMYRHEQYF. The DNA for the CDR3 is TGTGCCAGCAGCCAGGGAATGTACAGACACGAGCAGTACTTC.